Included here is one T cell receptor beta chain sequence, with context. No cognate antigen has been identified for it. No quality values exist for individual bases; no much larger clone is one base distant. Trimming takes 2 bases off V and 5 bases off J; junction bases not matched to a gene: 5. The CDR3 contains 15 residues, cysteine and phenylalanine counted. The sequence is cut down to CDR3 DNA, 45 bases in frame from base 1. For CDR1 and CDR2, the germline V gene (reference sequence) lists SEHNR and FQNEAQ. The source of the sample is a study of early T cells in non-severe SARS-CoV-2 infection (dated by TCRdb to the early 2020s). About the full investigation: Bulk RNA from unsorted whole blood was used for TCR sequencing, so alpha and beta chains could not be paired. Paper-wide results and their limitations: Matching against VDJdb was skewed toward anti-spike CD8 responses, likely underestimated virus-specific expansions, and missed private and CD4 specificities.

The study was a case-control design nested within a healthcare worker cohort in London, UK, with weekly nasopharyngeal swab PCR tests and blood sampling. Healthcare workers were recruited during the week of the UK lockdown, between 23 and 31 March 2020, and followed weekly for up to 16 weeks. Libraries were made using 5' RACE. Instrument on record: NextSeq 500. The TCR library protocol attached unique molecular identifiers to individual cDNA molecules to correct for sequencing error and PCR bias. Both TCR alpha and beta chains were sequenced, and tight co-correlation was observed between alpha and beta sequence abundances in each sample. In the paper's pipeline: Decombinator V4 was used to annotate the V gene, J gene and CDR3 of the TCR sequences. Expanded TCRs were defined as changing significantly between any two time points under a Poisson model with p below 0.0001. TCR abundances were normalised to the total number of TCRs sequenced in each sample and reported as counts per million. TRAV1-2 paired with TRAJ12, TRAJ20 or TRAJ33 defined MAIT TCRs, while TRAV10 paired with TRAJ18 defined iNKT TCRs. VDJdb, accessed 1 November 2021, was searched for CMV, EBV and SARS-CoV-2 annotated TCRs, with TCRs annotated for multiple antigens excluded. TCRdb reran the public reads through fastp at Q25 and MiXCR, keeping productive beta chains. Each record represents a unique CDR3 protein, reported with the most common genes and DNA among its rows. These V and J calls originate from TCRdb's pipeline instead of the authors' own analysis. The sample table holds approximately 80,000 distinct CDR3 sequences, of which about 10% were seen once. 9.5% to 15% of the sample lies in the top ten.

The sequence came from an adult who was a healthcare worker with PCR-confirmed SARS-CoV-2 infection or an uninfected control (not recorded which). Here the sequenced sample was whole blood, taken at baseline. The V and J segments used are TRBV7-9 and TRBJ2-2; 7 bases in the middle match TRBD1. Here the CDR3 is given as CASSLLATGTGELFF. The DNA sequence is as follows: TGTGCCAGCAGCTTATTAGCGACAGGGACCGGGGAGCTGTTTTTT.